This T cell receptor (beta chain) was recovered during a study of response to subunit inactivated influenza vaccine. Regarding the study as a whole: Researchers suggested that each seasonal influenza vaccination recruits few new T cells.

A note on this clonotype: The antigen remains undetermined.

TCRdb passed the RT-PCR reads through MiXCR, listing each CDR3 protein once. The data show a few hundred thousand distinct CDR3 sequences, with about a fifth seen just once and roughly a tenth held by the top ten. The CDR3 contains 14 residues. J lost 5 bases, V lost 3 bases, and 6 bases had no gene match. Per germline, CDR1 DFQATT and CDR2 SNEGSKA (reference sequence). The receptor was isolated from a man aged 45-69 years who received an inactivated influenza vaccine. V gene TRBV20-1 combines with J gene TRBJ2-5; 10 bases are shared with TRBD2. Sample: PBMCs from blood, taken about 20 months after vaccination. In nucleotides, the CDR3 is TGCAGTGCTAGGGAGCTAGCGGGGGATGAGACCCAGTACTTC. Its protein product is CSARELAGDETQYF.